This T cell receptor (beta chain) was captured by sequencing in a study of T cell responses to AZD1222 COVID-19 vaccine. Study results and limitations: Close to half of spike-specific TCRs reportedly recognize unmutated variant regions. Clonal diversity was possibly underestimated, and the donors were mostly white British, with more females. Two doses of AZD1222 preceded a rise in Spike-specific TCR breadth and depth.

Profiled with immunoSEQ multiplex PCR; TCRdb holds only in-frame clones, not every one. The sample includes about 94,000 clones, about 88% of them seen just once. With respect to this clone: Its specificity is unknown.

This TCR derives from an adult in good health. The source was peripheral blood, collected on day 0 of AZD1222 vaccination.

This CDR3 reads CASSFGQGANEQYF. CDR3 nucleotide sequence: TGTGCCAGCAGCTTCGGACAGGGGGCCAACGAGCAGTACTTC. The V and J genes are TRBV7-2 and TRBJ2-7; 11 bases fit TRBD1. Germline assignment: CDR1 SGHTA and CDR2 FQGNSA. J gave up 5 bases and V 3 bases, and 3 bases lay outside the gene matches. The CDR3 runs 14 residues.